This T cell receptor beta chain was found in a study of immune heterogeneity within non-small cell lung tumors. Bulk tumor genomic DNA, roughly 600 ng per sample, was used as template. Primary tumors were biopsied several times each, far apart, intraoperatively. These patients got curative surgery after being newly diagnosed with untreated non-small cell lung cancer. Germline V gene data show CDR1 as LNHDA and CDR2 as SQIVND (reference sequence). The CDR3 has 14 amino acids. Trimming cost V 7 bases and J 3 bases; bases outside gene matches: 6. This clonotype was seen a few times. Amplifying TCR beta CDR3 involved multiplex PCR carried out with 32 V and 13 J primers. One entry per CDR3 protein, called by TCRdb with MiXCR from the multiplex PCR reads. Of a few thousand distinct CDR3 sequences in the sample, about 17% are singletons; the top ten hold 3% to 4.5%.

The sequence derives from a man aged 40-55 years with non-small cell lung cancer. The chain links TRBV19 to TRBJ2-4; 7 bases agree with TRBD1. Sequencing used lung tumor tissue. The CDR3 sequence is CASTSGQLKNIQYF. CDR3 in DNA: TGTGCCAGTACCTCGGGACAGCTCAAAAACATTCAGTACTTC.